This T cell receptor beta chain comes out of a study of shared clonotypes between healthy human individuals. Study-level information: CD4 naive and CD4 memory each took three plates per donor, while CD8 naive took two and CD8 memory one.

The CDR3 consists of 16 residues. The V end lost 0 bases, the J end lost 0 bases, and 9 bases lay between the germline ends. Germline-derived CDR1 and CDR2 are MNHEY and SMNVEV (reference sequence). The run depth of the assay was deep. In the sorted-subset replicate PCRs, 150 to 250 ng DNA, around 30,000 T cell genomes, was used. Methods used by the authors: As immunoSEQ supplied junction-only sequences (without quality scores), filtering differed. Using immunoSEQ multiplex PCR, the repertoire was profiled, and TCRdb retains in-frame clones only, with some absent. For V, J and clone size, that table is used; D and trimming come from the DNA. The sample shows roughly 1 million clones, around 74% of them seen only once.

This receptor was obtained from a man aged 18 to 30 in good health. Sequencing input: memory CD4+ T cells sorted from blood. Documented subset: CD45RA-negative fraction. The genes are TRBV27 and TRBJ1-5; D perhaps matches TRBD1 (6 bases). CDR3 sequence: CASSLSWGASNQPQHF. DNA of the CDR3: TGTGCCAGCAGTTTATCCTGGGGGGCTAGCAATCAGCCCCAGCATTTT.